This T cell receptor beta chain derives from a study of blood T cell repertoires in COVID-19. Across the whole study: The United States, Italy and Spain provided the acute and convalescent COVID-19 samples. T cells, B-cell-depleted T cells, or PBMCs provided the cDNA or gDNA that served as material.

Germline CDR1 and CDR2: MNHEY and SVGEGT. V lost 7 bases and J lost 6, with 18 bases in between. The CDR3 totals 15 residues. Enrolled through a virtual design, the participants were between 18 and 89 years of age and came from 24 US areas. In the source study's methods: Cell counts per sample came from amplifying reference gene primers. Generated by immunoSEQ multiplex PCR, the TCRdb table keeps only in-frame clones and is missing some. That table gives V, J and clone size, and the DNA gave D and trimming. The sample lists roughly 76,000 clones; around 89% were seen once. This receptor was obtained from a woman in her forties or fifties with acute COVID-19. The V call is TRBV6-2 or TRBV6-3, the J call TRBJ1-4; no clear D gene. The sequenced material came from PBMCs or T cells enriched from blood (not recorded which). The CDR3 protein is CASTPYGLGDEKLFF. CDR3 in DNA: TGTGCCAGCACCCCCTATGGACTGGGAGATGAAAAACTGTTTTTT.